The sequence of this T cell receptor beta chain was determined in a study of post-analysis software for immune sequencing data (dated by TCRdb to 2015 to 2017). Regarding the study in general: Relapsing-remitting, secondary progressive and progressive-relapsing multiple sclerosis were recorded as disease courses, and subtype annotation was lacking for some patients. The patient repertoires were compared against about 10 previously published healthy control repertoires obtained from donors aged roughly 6 to 28 years. A subset of samples was prepared in parallel using single-end sample barcoding, then pooled and co-amplified after Illumina adapter ligation.

As regards this clonotype: The specificity of this receptor is unknown. Per-nucleotide qualities are absent, and no much larger clonotype sits a single base away.

What the authors observed across the whole study: Direct clustering with F measure revealed strong co-clustering of samples prepared in the same batch, which led to a batch-effect correction. Significantly lower normalized Chao1 diversity was found in multiple sclerosis patients than in controls, suggesting substantial peripheral T-cell clonal expansion. The multiple sclerosis patient group was slightly younger than the control group.

Library preparation used PCR. TCRdb lists the instrument as Illumina HiSeq 2500. Unique molecular identifiers were incorporated into TCR beta cDNA libraries to reduce PCR and sequencing biases. Per 1 to 10 million input T cells, approximately 500,000 cDNA molecules were obtained, such that each molecule approximated one T cell. Patient libraries were prepared and sequenced with the same protocol used for the earlier healthy control dataset. Within a given batch, samples were prepared together, multiplexed and sequenced on the same HiSeq lane. The source study handled its data this way. Raw barcoded reads were processed with MIGEC, and single-read molecular identifier groups were discarded before consensus assembly and CDR3 extraction. VDJtools was used for post-analysis of the clonotype tables, with diversity normalized by down-sampling every dataset to the smallest sample size. In repertoire overlap clustering, CDR3 amino acid sequences, but not nucleotide sequences, were matched to correct batch-related cross-sample contamination. TCRdb itself trimmed the public reads at Q25 with fastp, ran MiXCR and retained productive beta chains. Records with the same CDR3 protein are collapsed into one entry carrying the most frequent genes and DNA. In this record, the V and J calls reflect TCRdb's handling and not the investigators' own analysis. The sample has approximately 180,000 distinct CDR3 sequences on record, around 28% of them singletons. Of the sample, more than 1.3% is held by the ten largest clones.

TCR beta repertoires were profiled from peripheral blood of 13 young patients with multiple sclerosis to demonstrate the VDJtools post-analysis software. The patients with multiple sclerosis were children and adolescents between 6 and 15 years of age. The sample consisted of blood. The origin of this receptor is a girl between 5 and 17 years old with multiple sclerosis.

The CDR3 here reads CSAFVELNNEQFF. The DNA is TGCAGTGCTTTCGTAGAGTTAAACAATGAGCAGTTCTTC. Here the chain combines TRBV20-1 and TRBJ2-1, with the D gene not clear enough to name. Per the germline V gene (reference sequence), DFQATT is the CDR1 and SNEGSKA is the CDR2. V is clipped by 5 bases and J by 5 bases, and the sequence between their germline boundaries is 13 bases long. The CDR3 runs 13 residues from the cysteine to the phenylalanine. Only CDR3 DNA is held: 39 bases, read in frame from base 1.